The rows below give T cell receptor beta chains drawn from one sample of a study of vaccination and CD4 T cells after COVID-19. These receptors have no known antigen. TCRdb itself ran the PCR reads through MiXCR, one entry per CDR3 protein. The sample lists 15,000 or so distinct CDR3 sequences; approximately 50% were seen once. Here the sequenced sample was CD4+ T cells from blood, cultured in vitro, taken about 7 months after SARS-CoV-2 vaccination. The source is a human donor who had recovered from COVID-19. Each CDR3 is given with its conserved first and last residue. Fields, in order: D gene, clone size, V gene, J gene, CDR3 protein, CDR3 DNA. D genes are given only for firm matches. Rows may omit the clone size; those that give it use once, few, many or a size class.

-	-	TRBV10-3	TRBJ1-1	CAISAKGLDTEAFF	TGTGCCATCAGTGCCAAAGGGCTGGACACTGAAGCTTTCTTT
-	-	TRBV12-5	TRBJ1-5	CASGLDNQPQHF	TGTGCTAGTGGTTTGGACAATCAGCCCCAGCATTTT
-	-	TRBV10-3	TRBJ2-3	CAIMGLGPPMYF	TGTGCCATCATGGGTCTGGGTCCCCCCATGTATTTT
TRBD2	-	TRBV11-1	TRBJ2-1	CASSLTLAGGLHEQFF	TGTGCCAGCAGCTTAACACTAGCGGGGGGGCTCCATGAGCAGTTCTTC
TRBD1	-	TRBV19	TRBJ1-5	CASRDRGHQPQHF	TGTGCCAGTCGGGACAGGGGACATCAGCCCCAGCATTTT
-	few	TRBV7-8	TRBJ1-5	CASRRSYNQPQHF	TGTGCCAGCAGACGGAGTTACAATCAGCCCCAGCATTTT
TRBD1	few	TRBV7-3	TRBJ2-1	CASSLDRSSYNEQFF	TGTGCCAGCAGCCTGGACAGGAGCTCCTACAATGAGCAGTTCTTC
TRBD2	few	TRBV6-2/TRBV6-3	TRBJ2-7	CASSSHGGSSYEQYF	TGTGCCAGCAGTAGCCACGGGGGGAGCTCCTACGAGCAGTACTTC
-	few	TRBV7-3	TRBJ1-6	CASSVDGGSPLHF	TGTGCCAGCAGCGTGGACGGGGGTTCACCCCTCCACTTT
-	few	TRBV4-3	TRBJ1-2	CASSQARGTLPKDGYTF	TGCGCCAGCAGCCAAGCACGTGGGACTCTTCCTAAGGATGGCTACACCTTC
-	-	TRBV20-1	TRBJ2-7	CSARDMYVSGAEYEQYF	TGCAGTGCTAGAGATATGTATGTGAGTGGGGCAGAATACGAGCAGTACTTC
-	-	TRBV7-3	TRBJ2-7	CASSLNGGVGYEQYF	TGTGCCAGCAGCTTAAACGGTGGAGTGGGGTACGAGCAGTACTTC
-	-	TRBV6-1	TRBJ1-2	CASSPGPTRGAYGYTF	TGTGCCAGCAGCCCGGGACCGACGAGAGGGGCGTATGGCTACACCTTC
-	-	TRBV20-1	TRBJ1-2	CSAEMGRGYGYTF	TGCAGTGCCGAAATGGGACGGGGCTATGGCTACACCTTC
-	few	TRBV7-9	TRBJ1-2	CASSLAGREGIYGYTF	TGTGCCAGCAGCTTAGCCGGTCGGGAAGGAATCTATGGCTACACCTTC
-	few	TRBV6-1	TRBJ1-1	CASRPNEGIEAFF	TGTGCCAGCAGGCCAAATGAGGGGATTGAAGCTTTCTTT
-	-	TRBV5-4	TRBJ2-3	CASSSIATDTQYF	TGTGCCAGCAGCTCCATAGCGACAGATACGCAGTATTTT
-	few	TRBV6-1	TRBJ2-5	CASSEGVGVQETQYF	TGTGCCAGCAGTGAAGGGGTAGGAGTCCAAGAGACCCAGTACTTC
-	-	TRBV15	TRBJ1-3	CATSRDDGTIYF	TGTGCCACCAGCAGAGATGATGGCACCATATATTTT
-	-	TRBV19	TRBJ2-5	CASSASLARGETQYF	TGTGCCAGTAGTGCCTCCCTAGCGCGAGGGGAGACCCAGTACTTC
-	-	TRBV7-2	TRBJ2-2	CASSFQEHTGELFF	TGTGCCAGCAGCTTTCAGGAGCACACCGGGGAGCTGTTTTTT
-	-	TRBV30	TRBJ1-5	CAWSVPGDGNQPQHF	TGTGCCTGGAGTGTACCAGGGGATGGGAATCAGCCCCAGCATTTT
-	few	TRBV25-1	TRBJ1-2	CASSVAQEEGYTF	TGTGCCAGCAGTGTCGCCCAGGAAGAGGGCTACACCTTC
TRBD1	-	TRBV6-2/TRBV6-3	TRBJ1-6	CASSRTGENSPLHF	TGTGCCAGCTCCCGGACAGGGGAGAATTCACCCCTCCACTTT
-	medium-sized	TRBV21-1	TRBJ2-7	CASSKDGQDYEQYF	TGTGCCAGCAGCAAAGATGGACAGGACTACGAGCAGTACTTC
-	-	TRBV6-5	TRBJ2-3	CASSYADNARDTQYF	TGTGCCAGCAGTTATGCGGACAACGCAAGGGATACGCAGTATTTT
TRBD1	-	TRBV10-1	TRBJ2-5	CACRTGGTQETQYF	TGCGCCTGCAGGACAGGGGGAACCCAAGAGACCCAGTACTTC
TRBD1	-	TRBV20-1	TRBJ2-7	CSATRDRGFYEQYF	TGCAGTGCTACACGGGACAGGGGGTTTTACGAGCAGTACTTC
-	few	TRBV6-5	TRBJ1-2	CASSYRPYGYTF	TGTGCCAGCAGTTATCGTCCCTATGGCTACACCTTC
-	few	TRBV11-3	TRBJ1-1	CASSLGGLRNTEAFF	TGTGCCAGCAGCTTAGGAGGGCTTCGGAACACTGAAGCTTTCTTT
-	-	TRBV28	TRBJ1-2	CASSLDNNYGYTF	TGTGCCAGCAGTCTGGACAATAACTATGGCTACACCTTC
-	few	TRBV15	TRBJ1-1	CATSRDLGEEAFF	TGTGCCACCAGCAGAGATCTAGGAGAAGAAGCTTTCTTT
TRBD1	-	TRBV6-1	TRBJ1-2	CASSWGTGSGGYTF	TGTGCCAGCAGCTGGGGGACAGGGAGCGGCGGCTACACCTTC
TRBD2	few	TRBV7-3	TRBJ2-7	CASSLMSGARYEQYF	TGTGCCAGCAGCTTAATGAGCGGGGCGAGGTACGAGCAGTACTTC
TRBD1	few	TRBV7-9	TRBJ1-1	CASSFPLAGGLGNTEAFF	TGTGCCAGCAGCTTCCCCCTGGCAGGGGGGTTGGGGAACACTGAAGCTTTCTTT
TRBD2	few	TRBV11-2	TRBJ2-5	CASSPPGGIETQYF	TGTGCCAGCAGCCCCCCGGGGGGGATAGAGACCCAGTACTTC
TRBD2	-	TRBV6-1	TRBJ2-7	CASRRAGRAYEQYF	TGTGCCAGCAGGCGAGCGGGAAGGGCTTACGAGCAGTACTTC
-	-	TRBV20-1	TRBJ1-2	CSAARNEDLGYTF	TGCAGTGCAGCTAGAAATGAAGACTTAGGCTACACCTTC
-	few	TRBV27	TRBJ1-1	CASSTNRGGTEAFF	TGTGCCAGCAGTACGAACAGAGGAGGCACTGAAGCTTTCTTT
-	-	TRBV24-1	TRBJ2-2	CATATGFSNTGELFF	TGTGCCACCGCGACGGGATTTTCGAACACCGGGGAGCTGTTTTTT
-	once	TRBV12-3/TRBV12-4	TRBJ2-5	CASRPHGDTQETQYF	TGTGCCAGCAGGCCTCACGGGGACACACAAGAGACCCAGTACTTC
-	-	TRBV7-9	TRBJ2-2	CASSFDRFDTGELFF	TGTGCCAGCAGCTTTGACAGGTTTGACACCGGGGAGCTGTTTTTT
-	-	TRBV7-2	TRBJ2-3	CASNLNADTQYF	TGTGCCAGCAATTTAAACGCAGATACGCAGTATTTT
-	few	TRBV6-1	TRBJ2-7	CASSLYEQYF	TGTGCCAGCTCACTCTACGAGCAGTACTTC
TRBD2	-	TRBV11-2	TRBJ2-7	CASSSRLAALEQYF	TGTGCCAGCAGCTCACGACTAGCGGCTCTCGAGCAGTACTTC
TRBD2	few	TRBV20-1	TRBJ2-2	CSAFWGGTGELFF	TGCAGTGCTTTTTGGGGGGGAACCGGGGAGCTGTTTTTT
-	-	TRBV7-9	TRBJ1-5	CASSLRGDQPQHF	TGTGCCAGCAGCTTGCGGGGCGATCAGCCCCAGCATTTT